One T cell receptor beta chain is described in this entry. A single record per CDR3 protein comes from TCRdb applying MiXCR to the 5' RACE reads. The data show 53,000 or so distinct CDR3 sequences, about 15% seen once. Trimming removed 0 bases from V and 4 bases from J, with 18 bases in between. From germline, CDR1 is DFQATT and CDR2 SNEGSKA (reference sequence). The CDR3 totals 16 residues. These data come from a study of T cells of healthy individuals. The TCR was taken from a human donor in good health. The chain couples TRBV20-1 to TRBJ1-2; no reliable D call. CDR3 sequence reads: CSARDVSQEGFYGYTF. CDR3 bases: TGCAGTGCTAGAGATGTCTCTCAGGAGGGCTTCTATGGCTACACCTTC.